Sequencing of this T cell receptor (beta chain) was carried out in a study of cytomegalovirus exposure and HLA in healthy donors. Study-wide findings and caveats: Reported performance of the classifier showed diagnosis of cytomegalovirus status with high specificity and sensitivity. The study put 150 to 200 TCR beta chains on its list as cytomegalovirus-associated.

PCR was performed using 60 Vbeta and 13 Jbeta primers. Only in-frame clones appear in the TCRdb table, and some are missing; sequencing was by immunoSEQ multiplex PCR. The data show approximately 180,000 clones, with roughly 70% seen just once and 1.5% to 2% held by the top ten. Germline CDR1 is MNHEY and CDR2 is SMNVEV (reference sequence). The CDR3 consists of 15 residues. Trimming cost V 6 bases and J 5 bases; bases outside gene matches: 12. There are a few counts of this clone. Its specificity is not known. The TCR sequence derives from a woman under 40 in good health and CMV-seronegative. Sequences were obtained from PBMCs. The chain carries TRBV27 and TRBJ2-5, with TRBD2 identical over 7 bases. Written as DNA, the CDR3 is TGTGCCAGCAGCCCGGGACTATTCGAACGGGAGACCCAGTACTTC. Translated, it gives CASSPGLFERETQYF.